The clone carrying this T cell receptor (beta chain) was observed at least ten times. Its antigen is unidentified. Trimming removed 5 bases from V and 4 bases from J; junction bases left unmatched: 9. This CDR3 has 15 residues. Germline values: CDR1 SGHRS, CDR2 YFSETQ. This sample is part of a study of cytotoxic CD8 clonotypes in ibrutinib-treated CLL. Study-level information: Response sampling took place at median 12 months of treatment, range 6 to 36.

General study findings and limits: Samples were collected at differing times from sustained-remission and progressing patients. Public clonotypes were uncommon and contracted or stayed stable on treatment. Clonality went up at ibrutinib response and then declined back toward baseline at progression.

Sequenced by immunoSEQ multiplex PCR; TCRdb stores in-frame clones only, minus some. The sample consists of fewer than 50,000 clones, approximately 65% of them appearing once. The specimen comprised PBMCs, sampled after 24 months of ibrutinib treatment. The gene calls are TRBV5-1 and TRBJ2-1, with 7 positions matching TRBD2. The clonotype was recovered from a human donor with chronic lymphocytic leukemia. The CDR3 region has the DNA TGCGCCAGCAGGGGCGGGGAGGGAATGTACAATGAGCAGTTCTTC. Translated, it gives CASRGGEGMYNEQFF.